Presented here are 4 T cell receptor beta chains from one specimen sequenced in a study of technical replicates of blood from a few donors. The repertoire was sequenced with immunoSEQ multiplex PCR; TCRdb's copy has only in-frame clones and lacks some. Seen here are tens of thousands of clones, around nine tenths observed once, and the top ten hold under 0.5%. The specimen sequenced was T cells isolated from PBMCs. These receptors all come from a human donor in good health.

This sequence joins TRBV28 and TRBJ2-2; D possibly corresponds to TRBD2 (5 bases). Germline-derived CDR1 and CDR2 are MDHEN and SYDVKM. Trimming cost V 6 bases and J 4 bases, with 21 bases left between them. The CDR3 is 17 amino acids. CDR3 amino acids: CASSSPEWESITGELFF. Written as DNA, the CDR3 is TGTGCCAGCAGCTCCCCTGAGTGGGAGTCGATCACCGGGGAGCTGTTTTTT.

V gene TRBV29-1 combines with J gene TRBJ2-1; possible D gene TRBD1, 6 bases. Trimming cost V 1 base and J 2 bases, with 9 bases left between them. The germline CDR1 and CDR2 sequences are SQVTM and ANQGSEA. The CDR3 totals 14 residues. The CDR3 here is CSVEGDTTYNEQFF. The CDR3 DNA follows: TGCAGCGTTGAAGGGGACACAACCTACAATGAGCAGTTCTTC.

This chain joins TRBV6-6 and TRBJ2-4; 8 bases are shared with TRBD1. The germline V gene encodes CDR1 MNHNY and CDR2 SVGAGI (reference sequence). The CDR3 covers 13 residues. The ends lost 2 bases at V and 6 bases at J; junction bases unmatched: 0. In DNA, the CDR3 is TGTGCCAGCAGTTACGACAGGGGAAACATTCAGTACTTC. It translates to CASSYDRGNIQYF.

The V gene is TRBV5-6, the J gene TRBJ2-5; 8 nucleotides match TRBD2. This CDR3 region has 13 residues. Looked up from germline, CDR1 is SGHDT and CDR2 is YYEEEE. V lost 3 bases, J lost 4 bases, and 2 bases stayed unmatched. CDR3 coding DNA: TGTGCCAGCAGCTCGGCGGGAGGAGAGACCCAGTACTTC. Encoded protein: CASSSAGGETQYF.